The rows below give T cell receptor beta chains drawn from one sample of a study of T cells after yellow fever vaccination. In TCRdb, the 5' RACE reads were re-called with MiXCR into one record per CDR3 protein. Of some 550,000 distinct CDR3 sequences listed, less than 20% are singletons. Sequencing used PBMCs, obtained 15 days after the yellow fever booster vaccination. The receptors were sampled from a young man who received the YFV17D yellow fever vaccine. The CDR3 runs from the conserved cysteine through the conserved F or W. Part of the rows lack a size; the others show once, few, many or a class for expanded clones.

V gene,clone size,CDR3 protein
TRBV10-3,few,CAINRQGSYNEQFF
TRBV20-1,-,CSARDRWGPGELFF
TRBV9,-,CASSAPGTGPHYGYTF
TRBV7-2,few,CASSWGGYYEQFF
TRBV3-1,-,CASSQEYSYNEQFF
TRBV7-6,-,CASSTGTGNTEAFF
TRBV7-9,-,CASGGGTGGSEQYF
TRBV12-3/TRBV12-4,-,CASSSSTSGRQETQYF
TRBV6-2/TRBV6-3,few,CASSYTNYEQYF
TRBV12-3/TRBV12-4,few,CASSSNRANTGELFF
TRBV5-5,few,CASSFPLGGVSYEQYF
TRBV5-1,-,CASSPAVGGYVNEQFF
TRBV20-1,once,CSARWREGYEQFF
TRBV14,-,CASSQEGGRNYNEQFF
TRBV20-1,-,CSAWYTEAFF
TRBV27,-,CASRQGSVYNEQFF
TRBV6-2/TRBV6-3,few,CASSYPGHSNEQFF
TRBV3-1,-,CASSQRTSGNYEQYF
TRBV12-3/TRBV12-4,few,CASSKPGSTKKLFF
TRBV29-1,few,CSVDFGRATDTQYF
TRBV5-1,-,CASSTRDKPYNEQFF